The 4 T cell receptor beta chains below come from one sample, sequenced in a study of identical twins. TCRdb itself ran the 5' RACE reads through MiXCR, one entry per CDR3 protein. The table records fewer than 900,000 distinct CDR3 sequences, over 20% of them present only once. These data were likewise used in another study, on T cells expressing NK-cell markers.

Sequences were obtained from PBMCs. Source of these receptors: a woman aged 18-29 years in good health.

This clonotype was detected ten times or more. The rearrangement links TRBV6-6 to TRBJ2-7; weak D call: TRBD2 (6 bases). The V and J ends lost 2 bases and 7 bases respectively, with 9 bases between them. Germline V gene sequence: CDR1 MNHNY, CDR2 SVGAGI (reference sequence). The CDR3 has 12 residues. In nucleotides, the CDR3 is TGTGCCAGCAGTTACGAGGGACTGGAGCAGTACTTC. Protein sequence: CASSYEGLEQYF.

This clonotype showed up just once. The J gene is TRBJ2-1, the V gene TRBV20-1, with a possible D match to TRBD1 (6 bases). Germline CDR1 DFQATT, CDR2 SNEGSKA (reference sequence). Trimming pared 5 bases from V and 3 bases from J, leaving 20 bases between. CDR3 length: 16 amino acids. CDR3 sequence: CSASLVAGAFYNEQFF. CDR3 coding DNA: TGCAGTGCTTCTCTAGTCGCAGGGGCTTTCTACAATGAGCAGTTCTTC.

The chain carries TRBV25-1 and TRBJ2-1; the D gene is possibly TRBD2 (6 bases). Trimming left V 2 bases short and J 3 bases short, with 11 bases between. This CDR3 is built from 15 residues. Per germline, CDR1 MGHDK and CDR2 SYGVNS. CDR3 in DNA: TGTGCCAGCAGTGAAGGAGGGATCTTCTACAATGAGCAGTTCTTC. It encodes CASSEGGIFYNEQFF.

This clonotype was counted a few times. The chain carries TRBV9 and TRBJ2-3, with a possible D match to TRBD2 (5 bases). The germline V gene has CDR1 SGDLS and CDR2 YYNGEE. V gave up 4 bases and J gave up 6 bases, with 12 bases separating them. The CDR3 covers 13 residues. The CDR3 DNA follows: TGTGCCAGCAGCACCTGGACTGGGGATACGCAGTATTTT. This encodes CASSTWTGDTQYF. The full variable domain, its missing parts supplied by reference TRBV9 and TRBJ2-3, is DSGVTQTPKHLITATGQRVTLRCSPRSGDLSVYWYQQSLDQGLQFLIQYYNGEERAKGNILERFSAQQFPDLHSELNLSSLELGDSALYFCASSTWTGDTQYFGPGTRLTVL.